This entry lists 17 T cell receptor beta chains sequenced from one sample in a study of TIL therapy for anti-PD-1-resistant metastatic lung cancer. The time point denotes: pre-treatment sample, taken before nivolumab and TIL therapy. The immunoSEQ assay was v3. Assay: immunoSEQ multiplex PCR; the TCRdb copy retains only in-frame clones and omits some. This table has under 55,000 clones, around 80% appearing once. The sample here was blood, taken at baseline. These receptors were taken from a woman aged 30-79 years with non-small cell lung cancer.

The chain recombines TRBV5-1 with TRBJ2-2; a weak D match, TRBD2 (5 bases). The length of the CDR3 is 13 residues. V lost 3 bases to trimming and J lost 7 bases, with 10 bases between them. The germline V gene has CDR1 SGHRS and CDR2 YFSETQ. CDR3: CASSSDFSGELFF. CDR3 sequence (DNA): TGCGCCAGCAGCTCGGACTTTAGCGGGGAGCTGTTTTTT.

The chain uses TRBV28 and TRBJ1-1; 7 positions match TRBD1. Per germline, CDR1 MDHEN and CDR2 SYDVKM. Trimming removed 7 bases from V and 3 bases from J; junction bases left unmatched: 23. The CDR3 has 19 residues. DNA of the CDR3: TGTGCCAGCACCTACCCAGGGGGGTTTTTGCTTGTAAAAGACACTGAAGCTTTCTTT. Amino acid sequence: CASTYPGGFLLVKDTEAFF.

This chain links TRBV6-5 with TRBJ1-1; no definite D call. Per germline, CDR1 MNHEY and CDR2 SVGAGI. The CDR3 spans 16 residues. Trimming pared 0 bases from V and 0 bases from J, leaving 11 bases between. CDR3 loop: CASSYSALVVNTEAFF. CDR3 nucleotide sequence: TGTGCCAGCAGTTACTCGGCCCTGGTGGTGAACACTGAAGCTTTCTTT.

The chain has TRBV29-1 and TRBJ2-1; 8 bases align to TRBD2. The CDR3 sequence is 14 residues long. V dropped 6 bases and J dropped 2; count of bases not matched to a gene: 6. Germline values: CDR1 SQVTM, CDR2 ANQGSEA. CDR3 nucleotide sequence: TGCAGCGTGCCCCGTAGCGGGGCCTACAATGAGCAGTTCTTC. This translates into CSVPRSGAYNEQFF.

The chain joins TRBV28 to TRBJ1-3; D remains ambiguous. The CDR3 is 14 residues long. CDR1 MDHEN and CDR2 SYDVKM come from the germline V gene. V was pared by 10 bases and J by 0 bases, with 13 bases between. The CDR3 reads CATGGHTSGNTIYF. Here the CDR3 DNA reads TGTGCCACCGGCGGGCATACCTCTGGAAACACCATATATTTT.

This rearrangement joins TRBV2 to TRBJ2-2; unclear D gene. Germline CDR1 and CDR2: SNHLY and FYNNEI. This CDR3 is 15 amino acids long. V lost 0 bases and J 4 bases, leaving 9 bases between the germline ends. This chain's CDR3 is CASSEATVGTGELFF. In nucleotides, the CDR3 is TGTGCCAGCAGTGAAGCCACAGTGGGCACCGGGGAGCTGTTTTTT.

This rearrangement joins TRBV2 to TRBJ1-1; 7 bases line up with TRBD1. The J segment lost 0 bases and the V segment lost 2 bases, leaving 6 bases of the junction unmatched. From germline, CDR1 is SNHLY and CDR2 FYNNEI. The CDR3 consists of 16 residues. CDR3 residues: CASSELQGSLNTEAFF. The CDR3 nucleotides read TGTGCCAGCAGTGAATTACAGGGGTCTTTGAACACTGAAGCTTTCTTT.

The V gene is TRBV29-1, the J gene TRBJ2-7; unclear D gene. Germline V gene sequence: CDR1 SQVTM, CDR2 ANQGSEA. V was shortened by 4 bases and J by 7 bases, with 14 bases between the two germline ends. The CDR3 is 12 amino acids. CDR3 residues: CSVGDGGWEQYF. The CDR3 DNA sequence: TGCAGCGTTGGTGACGGCGGCTGGGAGCAGTACTTC.

The chain joins TRBV5-1 to TRBJ2-3; 9 positions agree with TRBD2. Trimming removed 7 bases from V and 4 bases from J; junction bases left unmatched: 7. The CDR3 sequence is 14 residues long. Germline V lookup: CDR1 SGHRS, CDR2 YFSETQ. CDR3 region: CASLRGGFPDTQYF. The CDR3 coding sequence is TGCGCCAGCCTGCGGGGGGGCTTCCCAGATACGCAGTATTTT.

V usage is TRBV6-1 and J usage is TRBJ2-3; TRBD1 aligns across 8 bases. Trimming took 3 bases from V and 6 from J; bases not matched to a gene: 8. Germline V gene sequence: CDR1 MNHNS, CDR2 SASEGT. The CDR3 spans 15 residues. In DNA, the CDR3 is TGTGCCAGCAGTGAGGGCAGGGGGCGCGGGGATACGCAGTATTTT. The encoded protein is CASSEGRGRGDTQYF.

The sample holds one count of this clone. The rearrangement uses TRBV27 and TRBJ2-5, with 8 bases aligning to TRBD2. Germline-derived CDR1 and CDR2 are MNHEY and SMNVEV (reference sequence). V gave up 2 bases and J gave up 4 bases; unmatched junction bases: 9. This CDR3 spans 16 amino acids. CDR3 sequence reads: CASSLGRGAYGETQYF. The CDR3, as DNA: TGTGCCAGCAGTTTAGGGCGGGGGGCTTATGGAGAGACCCAGTACTTC.

The chain carries TRBV13 and TRBJ1-1, with 9 bases fitting TRBD1. Germline V CDR1 and CDR2: PRHDT, FYEKMQ (reference sequence). The CDR3 is made up of 17 amino acids. The trim removed 6 bases at V and 4 bases at J, leaving 15 bases unmatched. The CDR3 DNA is TGTGCCAGCAGTCTTCTGACAGGGGGACTTAGCGGCACTGAAGCTTTCTTT. Protein product: CASSLLTGGLSGTEAFF.

This rearrangement joins TRBV5-6 to TRBJ2-3; D perhaps matches TRBD2 (6 bases). CDR1 and CDR2 from the germline V gene are SGHDT and YYEEEE. Trimming removed 4 bases from V and 0 bases from J, with 12 bases in between. The CDR3 spans 15 residues. CDR3 sequence reads: CASSGRSGSTDTQYF. CDR3 sequence (DNA): TGTGCCAGCAGCGGGAGGAGCGGAAGCACAGATACGCAGTATTTT.

This clone was seen only a few times. The chain recombines TRBV4-1 with TRBJ2-1, with 9 nucleotides matching TRBD1. CDR3 length equals 17 residues. CDR1 and CDR2 (germline): MGHRA, YSYEKL. J lost 8 bases, V lost 1 base, and 12 bases had no gene match. CDR3 region: CASSQVLGTGTHDEQFF. The CDR3, as DNA: TGCGCCAGCAGCCAAGTGCTCGGGACAGGGACCCACGATGAGCAGTTCTTC.

This clone has just a few counts. CDR3 sequence: CASSSGTHDVAFF. DNA for the CDR3: TGTGCCAGTAGCTCCGGGACCCACGATGTGGCTTTCTTT. V usage is TRBV19 and J usage is TRBJ1-1, with D maybe TRBD1 (5 bases). The CDR3 sequence is 13 residues long. In germline, CDR1 is LNHDA, CDR2 SQIVND (reference sequence). Trimming shortened V by 6 bases and J by 11 bases, and 19 bases separated the two germline ends.

This clone is categorized as medium-sized. J is TRBJ2-1 and V is TRBV7-9; D is perhaps TRBD2 (5 bases). This CDR3 has 15 residues. The V gene's germline CDR1 is SEHNR and CDR2 FQNEAQ (reference sequence). V gave up 5 bases and J gave up 0 bases, with 11 bases separating them. The CDR3 nucleotides read TGTGCCAGCAGCCCACTAGTCATCTCCTACAATGAGCAGTTCTTC. This codes for CASSPLVISYNEQFF.

This clone was seen more than once but under ten times. CDR3 region: CASSRETQYF. CDR3 sequence (DNA): TGTGCCAGCAGCCGGGAGACCCAGTACTTC. The chain carries TRBV7-9 and TRBJ2-5; D ambiguous. The CDR3 contains 10 residues. Looked up from germline, CDR1 is SEHNR and CDR2 is FQNEAQ (reference sequence). V was shortened by 5 bases and J by 5 bases, with 3 bases between the two germline ends.